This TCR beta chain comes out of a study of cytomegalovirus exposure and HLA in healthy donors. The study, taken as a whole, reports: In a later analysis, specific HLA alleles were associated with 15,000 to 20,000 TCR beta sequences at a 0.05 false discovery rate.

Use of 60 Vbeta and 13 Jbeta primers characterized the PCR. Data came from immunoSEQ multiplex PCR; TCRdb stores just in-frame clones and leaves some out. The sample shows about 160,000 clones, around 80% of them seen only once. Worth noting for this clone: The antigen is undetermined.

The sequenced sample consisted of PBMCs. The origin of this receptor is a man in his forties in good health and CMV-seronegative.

In nucleotides, the CDR3 is TGTGCCACCAGCAGACGAGGGAAGAGGGACACAGATACGCAGTATTTT. Amino acid sequence: CATSRRGKRDTDTQYF. The chain employs TRBV15 and TRBJ2-3, with TRBD2 as a possible D gene (5 bases). The CDR3 extends over 16 amino acids. CDR1 LNHNV and CDR2 YYDKDF come from the germline V gene (reference sequence). V lost 2 bases and J 2 bases, leaving 14 bases between the germline ends.